The 7 T cell receptor beta chains in this list originate from one sample, sequenced in a study of T-cell memory formation after mild COVID-19 (dated by TCRdb to the early 2020s). The library came from 5' RACE. The sample was run on an Illumina NovaSeq 6000. Using fastp trimming at Q25 and MiXCR clonotype assembly, TCRdb reanalyzed the public sequencing data and kept in-frame beta chains. Identical CDR3 protein sequences are pooled into one entry, listed with their most common genes and DNA. The sample has about 260,000 distinct CDR3 sequences on record, roughly 8% of them singletons. The ten largest clones take up about 22% of the sample. Sequenced input: PBMCs or a T cell subset sorted from them (not recorded which). The receptors originated from a man in his late teens or twenties who had mild COVID-19 (a few samples of this study predate the infection). The sample titles of this study are shuffled in the database, so cell type and time point are left out; the donor was told from shared clones.

The rearrangement joins TRBV10-3 to TRBJ2-5; TRBD1 aligns across 9 bases. V shed 2 bases and J 1 base; nucleotides not matched to a gene: 2. CDR3 size: 15 residues. Germline values: CDR1 ENHRY, CDR2 SYGVKD. The CDR3 coding sequence is TGTGCCATCAGTGAGCCGGACAGGGGCCAAGAGACCCAGTACTTC. Residues: CAISEPDRGQETQYF.

This clonotype was detected only a few times. The rearrangement joins TRBV7-8 to TRBJ2-5; a weak D match, TRBD2 (6 bases). Per germline, CDR1 SGHVS and CDR2 FQNEAQ. Trimming pared 2 bases from V and 2 bases from J, leaving 12 bases between. The CDR3 totals 15 residues. This chain's CDR3 is CASSLLEAGQETQYF. CDR3 bases: TGTGCCAGCAGCTTATTAGAGGCGGGGCAAGAGACCCAGTACTTC.

This clonotype has ten or more counts. This chain joins TRBV7-8 and TRBJ1-5; D remains unclear. The CDR3 has 16 residues. The V and J ends lost 8 bases and 5 bases respectively, with 22 bases between them. Germline assignment: CDR1 SGHVS and CDR2 FQNEAQ. CDR3 loop: CASGLGNGLIDQPQHF. In nucleotides, the CDR3 is TGTGCCAGCGGGTTGGGAAATGGGCTCATAGATCAGCCCCAGCATTTT.

The chain is built from TRBV3-1 and TRBJ1-1; perhaps TRBD1 as D (6 bases). Germline V gene lookup returns CDR1 LGHDT and CDR2 YNNKEL (reference sequence). The CDR3 covers 15 residues. V lost 3 bases to trimming and J lost 0 bases, with 11 bases between them. The CDR3 DNA reads TGTGCCAGCAGCCAGAATAACAGGGTGAACACTGAAGCTTTCTTT. Translated, it gives CASSQNNRVNTEAFF.

The V call is TRBV5-1, the J call TRBJ2-3; D is unclear. Germline V CDR1 and CDR2: SGHRS, YFSETQ. There are 15 residues in the CDR3. Trimming took 6 bases from V and 6 from J, leaving 20 bases between them. CDR3 sequence reads: CASKFSGPPLDTQYF. DNA of the CDR3: TGCGCCAGCAAATTCTCTGGACCCCCCCTCGATACGCAGTATTTT.

The CDR3 sequence: CASSPKGQLSYEQYF. CDR3 coding DNA: TGTGCCAGCAGCCCTAAGGGACAGCTCTCCTACGAGCAGTACTTC. This chain uses TRBV12-3 or TRBV12-4 with TRBJ2-7, with 7 bases identical to TRBD1. The CDR3 length is 15 residues. Germline trimming cut 6 bases from V and 0 bases from J; bases unmatched to any gene: 8.

In its sample, this clonotype was seen a few times. The rearrangement uses TRBV12-3 or TRBV12-4 and TRBJ1-5; 7 bases are shared with TRBD1. J lost 5 bases, V lost 5 bases, and 6 bases had no gene match. CDR3 length: 14 amino acids. The CDR3 protein is CASSMGQRDQPQHF. CDR3 nucleotides: TGTGCCAGCAGTATGGGACAGAGAGATCAGCCCCAGCATTTT.